The 27 T cell receptor beta chains below all came from one sample that was sequenced in a study of T cells in localized non-small cell lung cancer. This table comes from immunoSEQ multiplex PCR, and its TCRdb copy is limited to in-frame clones, with some not included. The repertoire holds tens of thousands of clones, with around 86% as singletons. This sample comprised peripheral blood mononuclear cells, obtained before any cancer treatment. The source of these receptors is a man aged 40 to 75 with stage III lung adenocarcinoma.

CDR3 residues: CASSLEARVGTGELFF. In DNA form, the CDR3 reads TGCGCCAGCAGCTTGGAAGCCAGGGTTGGCACCGGGGAGCTGTTTTTT. The J gene is TRBJ2-2, the V gene TRBV5-1, with a weak D call TRBD1 (5 bases). Trimming removed 0 bases from V and 4 bases from J, with 13 bases in between. From germline, CDR1 is SGHRS and CDR2 YFSETQ. The CDR3 sequence is 16 residues long.

This sequence joins TRBV5-1 and TRBJ2-3, with 8 bases that match TRBD2. The CDR3 contains 13 residues. After removal of 9 bases from V and 5 bases from J, the junction contained 8 bases not matched to a gene. CDR1 is SGHRS, CDR2 YFSETQ, per germline. CDR3 sequence: CATNSGAGDTQYF. DNA of the CDR3: TGCGCCACCAATAGCGGGGCTGGAGATACGCAGTATTTT.

The rearrangement links TRBV6-1 to TRBJ1-6; 8 bases are shared with TRBD1. V trimming: 4 bases; J trimming: 3 bases; junction bases outside the gene matches: 5. Germline CDR1 reads MNHNS; CDR2 reads SASEGT. The CDR3 is 16 residues long. Here the CDR3 DNA reads TGTGCCAGCAGTGCCGGGACAGGAGGCTATAATTCACCCCTCCACTTT. Translated: CASSAGTGGYNSPLHF.

The CDR3 protein is CAITSGQGYEQYF. The CDR3 region has the DNA TGTGCCATCACCTCGGGACAGGGCTACGAGCAGTACTTC. V gene TRBV2 combines with J gene TRBJ2-7; the match to TRBD1 covers 9 bases. The CDR3 consists of 13 residues. V was clipped by 10 bases and J by 3 bases; unmatched bases: 7. Germline-derived CDR1 and CDR2 are SNHLY and FYNNEI.

The chain links TRBV5-1 to TRBJ2-7, with 9 nucleotides matching TRBD1. This CDR3 is built from 15 residues. The germline CDR1 and CDR2 sequences are SGHRS and YFSETQ. V shed 1 base, J shed 2 bases, and the junction held 4 bases outside the gene matches. CDR3 amino acids: CASSLRQGGTYEQYF. The CDR3 bases are TGCGCCAGCAGCTTGAGACAGGGGGGAACCTACGAGCAGTACTTC.

The rearrangement links TRBV5-1 to TRBJ1-1; D perhaps matches TRBD1 (5 bases). The CDR3 runs 14 residues. Germline lookup yields CDR1 SGHRS and CDR2 YFSETQ. Trimming took off 4 bases at V and 5 bases at J, with 15 bases between the two ends. The CDR3, as DNA: TGCGCCAGCAGCCCGAGAGAGGGGCGGACTGAAGCTTTCTTT. This sequence encodes CASSPREGRTEAFF.

This clone turned up a few times. The genes are TRBV2 and TRBJ2-5; TRBD2 matches 13 bases. This CDR3 is 16 amino acids long. The J segment lost 5 bases and the V segment lost 6 bases, leaving 9 bases of the junction unmatched. Germline CDR1 SNHLY, CDR2 FYNNEI. CDR3 bases: TGTGCCAGCAGCGTAACTAGCGGGGGGGCCAGGGAGACCCAGTACTTC. Its translation: CASSVTSGGARETQYF.

This clone has only a few counts. The V gene is TRBV7-9, the J gene TRBJ1-1; possibly TRBD1 for D (5 bases). The CDR3 has 16 residues. The V end was cut by 4 bases, the J end by 0 bases, with 15 bases between. Germline V CDR1 and CDR2: SEHNR, FQNEAQ (reference sequence). In DNA, the CDR3 is TGTGCCAGCAGCTCGACCTGGGACGGAATGAACACTGAAGCTTTCTTT. As protein: CASSSTWDGMNTEAFF. The whole variable domain, remainder taken from reference TRBV7-9 and TRBJ1-1, is DTGVSQNPRHKITKRGQNVTFRCDPISEHNRLYWYRQTLGQGPEFLTYFQNEAQLEKSRLLSDRFSAERPKGSFSTLEIQRTEQGDSAMYLCASSSTWDGMNTEAFFGQGTRLTVV.

This clone was picked up one time. The rearrangement uses TRBV5-4 and TRBJ2-7; TRBD1 matches at 7 bases. CDR1 and CDR2 (germline): SGHNT, YYREEE (reference sequence). J gave up 0 bases and V 0 bases, and 3 bases lay outside the gene matches. The CDR3 runs 15 residues. Here the CDR3 reads CASSLEGQVSYEQYF. DNA for the CDR3: TGTGCCAGCAGCTTGGAAGGACAGGTCTCCTACGAGCAGTACTTC.

A single count supports this clone. The chain recombines TRBV19 with TRBJ2-5; the match to TRBD1 covers 7 bases. Losses at the gene ends were 3 bases for V and 7 bases for J; bases not matched to a gene: 14. The CDR3 has 16 amino acids. The germline gives CDR1 LNHDA, CDR2 SQIVND (reference sequence). CDR3 region: CASSISLRAGGRTQYF. CDR3 DNA: TGTGCCAGTAGTATCAGTTTGAGGGCAGGGGGACGGACCCAGTACTTC.

As to this clone: The same CDR3 can be traced to other DNA sequences in this sample. V gene TRBV7-8 combines with J gene TRBJ2-7; TRBD2 aligns across 9 bases. The CDR3 runs 15 residues. Per the germline V gene, CDR1 is SGHVS and CDR2 is FQNEAQ. The J segment lost 4 bases and the V segment lost 5 bases, leaving 9 bases of the junction unmatched. The CDR3 bases are TGTGCCAGCAGCCAGGTTAGCGGGGGCGATTACGAGCAGTACTTC. This encodes CASSQVSGGDYEQYF.

The chain carries TRBV6-4 and TRBJ2-3, with a tentative D call TRBD2 (5 bases). V dropped 5 bases and J dropped 1 base, with 19 bases sitting between them. CDR3 length equals 17 residues. The germline CDR1 and CDR2 sequences are MRHNA and SNTAGT. The CDR3 is CASSLTIGDWGTDTQYF. The CDR3 DNA follows: TGTGCCAGCAGTTTGACTATTGGCGACTGGGGCACAGATACGCAGTATTTT.

This chain joins TRBV6-4 and TRBJ1-5, with 8 positions matching TRBD1. With 3 bases clipped from V and 7 bases from J, the junction kept 5 bases outside the gene matches. The CDR3 has 14 amino acids. Per the germline V gene, CDR1 is MRHNA and CDR2 is SNTAGT. DNA for the CDR3: TGTGCCAGCAGTGAACGACAGGGGACCCAGCCCCAGCATTTT. Translation: CASSERQGTQPQHF.

The chain carries TRBV9 and TRBJ2-2; 9 bases are shared with TRBD2. This CDR3 has 17 amino acids. Losses at the gene ends were 0 bases for V and 7 bases for J; bases not matched to a gene: 10. Germline V CDR1 and CDR2: SGDLS, YYNGEE. CDR3 DNA: TGTGCCAGCAGCGTAGATGCGGGGGGGCAATTTGGCGGGGAGCTGTTTTTT. Translated, it gives CASSVDAGGQFGGELFF. Combining the CDR3 with reference TRBV9 and TRBJ2-2 gives the whole variable domain DSGVTQTPKHLITATGQRVTLRCSPRSGDLSVYWYQQSLDQGLQFLIQYYNGEERAKGNILERFSAQQFPDLHSELNLSSLELGDSALYFCASSVDAGGQFGGELFFGEGSRLTVL.

In this sample, this clone turned up a few times. The chain recombines TRBV27 with TRBJ2-7; D not certain. This CDR3 is 14 amino acids long. V was pared by 2 bases and J by 1 base, with 9 bases between. Germline CDR1 reads MNHEY; CDR2 reads SMNVEV (reference sequence). As DNA, the CDR3 is TGTGCCAGCAGTTTAACCCTTTTTTCCTACGAGCAGTACTTC. It codes for CASSLTLFSYEQYF.

This clone was observed a handful of times. V gene TRBV5-4 combines with J gene TRBJ2-5; no clear D. The CDR3 contains 14 residues. V was cut by 4 bases and J by 14 bases, with 24 bases left in between. Germline CDR1 is SGHNT and CDR2 is YYREEE (reference sequence). The CDR3: CASSLTNGDQPEYF. The CDR3, as DNA: TGTGCCAGCAGCCTGACAAACGGTGACCAACCCGAATACTTC.

The chain has TRBV2 and TRBJ2-7; D unclear. The CDR3 extends over 15 amino acids. Germline CDR1 is SNHLY and CDR2 is FYNNEI. The V end was cut by 3 bases, the J end by 0 bases, with 12 bases between. The CDR3 region is CASSDILPSSYEQYF. CDR3 bases: TGTGCCAGCAGTGACATCCTACCTAGCTCCTACGAGCAGTACTTC. The full variable domain, completed using reference TRBV2 and TRBJ2-7, is EPEVTQTPSHQVTQMGQEVILRCVPISNHLYFYWYRQILGQKVEFLVSFYNNEISEKSEIFDDQFSVERPDGSNFTLKIRSTKLEDSAMYFCASSDILPSSYEQYFGPGTRLTVT.

V gene TRBV2 combines with J gene TRBJ2-7, with D possibly TRBD2 on 6 matching bases. V was trimmed by 6 bases and J by 3 bases, leaving 12 bases between them. This CDR3 is 13 amino acids long. CDR1 and CDR2 (germline): SNHLY, FYNNEI. The CDR3 region has the DNA TGTGCCAGCAGACGGGACTCGAACTACGAGCAGTACTTC. This translates into CASRRDSNYEQYF.

This CDR3 is CASRDDRGNTGELFF. CDR3 bases: TGTGCCAGCAGGGATGACAGGGGGAACACCGGGGAGCTGTTTTTT. The gene calls are TRBV2 and TRBJ2-2, with 8 bases matching TRBD1. This CDR3 region has 15 residues. Germline values: CDR1 SNHLY, CDR2 FYNNEI. V dropped 6 bases and J dropped 1; count of bases not matched to a gene: 4.

This clone was observed a few times. V and J are TRBV29-1 and TRBJ2-7; 12 bases are shared with TRBD1. V trimming: 1 base; J trimming: 2 bases; junction bases outside the gene matches: 18. CDR1 and CDR2 from the germline V gene are SQVTM and ANQGSEA. The CDR3 has 20 residues. The CDR3 DNA reads as TGCAGCGTTGAAGTAACCCCCGTGGGGACAGGGGGCCAGATCGCCTACGAGCAGTACTTC. Its protein product is CSVEVTPVGTGGQIAYEQYF.

The sample holds a few counts of this clone. The J gene is TRBJ2-3, the V gene TRBV4-1; possible D gene TRBD2, 5 bases. CDR1 is MGHRA, CDR2 YSYEKL, per germline. The CDR3 is 15 residues long. V lost 1 base and J 4 bases, leaving 12 bases between the germline ends. The CDR3: CASSQGGSGADTQYF. In nucleotides, the CDR3 is TGCGCCAGCAGCCAAGGTGGGAGTGGAGCAGATACGCAGTATTTT.

This chain connects TRBV7-9 to TRBJ1-2; D is uncertain. V lost 0 bases and J 14 bases, leaving 19 bases between the germline ends. This CDR3 is 14 amino acids long. Germline V CDR1 and CDR2: SEHNR, FQNEAQ (reference sequence). CDR3 sequence reads: CASSLAVDSMARTF. CDR3 nucleotides: TGTGCCAGCAGCTTAGCCGTGGATTCTATGGCTAGAACCTTC.

This chain uses TRBV6-6 with TRBJ1-2, with a possible D match to TRBD1 (5 bases). CDR3 length: 13 amino acids. Germline V gene sequence: CDR1 MNHNY, CDR2 SVGAGI (reference sequence). V lost 7 bases and J 4 bases, leaving 13 bases between the germline ends. The CDR3 DNA sequence: TGTGCCAGCAATATTCAGGGCACCTATGGCTACACCTTC. The encoded protein is CASNIQGTYGYTF.

The chain couples TRBV9 to TRBJ2-1, with D unresolved. Trimming took off 0 bases at V and 0 bases at J, with 7 bases between the two ends. CDR1 and CDR2 from the germline V gene are SGDLS and YYNGEE. The length of the CDR3 is 15 residues. The CDR3 DNA is TGTGCCAGCAGCGTAGTTTGGGGCTCCTACAATGAGCAGTTCTTC. Amino acid sequence: CASSVVWGSYNEQFF.

V is TRBV18 and J is TRBJ1-2, with D possibly being TRBD1 (5 bases). The CDR3 sequence is 15 residues long. The germline V gene encodes CDR1 KGHSH and CDR2 LQKENI. Trimming left V 2 bases short and J 4 bases short, with 14 bases between. CDR3 in amino acids: CASSPSRQIFYGYTF. CDR3 sequence (DNA): TGTGCCAGCTCACCATCACGACAGATCTTCTATGGCTACACCTTC.

In this sample, this clone turned up once. The chain employs TRBV12-5 and TRBJ1-4, with D unresolved. This CDR3 spans 16 amino acids. Germline CDR1 LGHNT, CDR2 FRNRAP. V was trimmed by 5 bases and J by 6 bases, leaving 19 bases between them. The CDR3 region is CASGTDLGRRDEKLFF. The CDR3, as DNA: TGTGCTAGTGGTACCGATCTAGGGCGCCGGGATGAAAAACTGTTTTTT.

The chain recombines TRBV6-1 with TRBJ1-2, with a possible D match to TRBD1 (5 bases). The V gene lost 3 bases and the J gene lost 0 bases, with 23 bases spanning the gap. Germline values: CDR1 MNHNS, CDR2 SASEGT. The CDR3 covers 19 residues. Here the CDR3 reads CASSDLAGSTPLANYGYTF. Written as DNA, the CDR3 is TGTGCCAGCAGTGATTTGGCAGGGTCGACCCCTCTAGCTAACTATGGCTACACCTTC.